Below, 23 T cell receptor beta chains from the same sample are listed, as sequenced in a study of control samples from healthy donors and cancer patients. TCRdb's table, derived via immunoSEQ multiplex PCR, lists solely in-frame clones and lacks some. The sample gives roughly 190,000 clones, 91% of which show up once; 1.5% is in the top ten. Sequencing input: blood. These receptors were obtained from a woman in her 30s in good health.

The CDR3 DNA is TGTGCCAGCAGTGAATCTGGGGATACTAATGAAAAACTGTTTTTT. It yields the protein CASSESGDTNEKLFF. The V and J genes are TRBV25-1 and TRBJ1-4; D not certain. The CDR3 has 15 residues. Trimming took off 1 base at V and 2 bases at J, with 8 bases between the two ends. Per the germline V gene, CDR1 is MGHDK and CDR2 is SYGVNS.

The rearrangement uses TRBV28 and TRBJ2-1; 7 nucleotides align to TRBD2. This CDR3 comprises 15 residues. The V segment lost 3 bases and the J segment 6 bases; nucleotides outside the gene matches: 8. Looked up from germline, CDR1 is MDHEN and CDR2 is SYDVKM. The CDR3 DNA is TGTGCCAGCAGTTTCTCAGCGGGAAGTGGCAATGAGCAGTTCTTC. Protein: CASSFSAGSGNEQFF.

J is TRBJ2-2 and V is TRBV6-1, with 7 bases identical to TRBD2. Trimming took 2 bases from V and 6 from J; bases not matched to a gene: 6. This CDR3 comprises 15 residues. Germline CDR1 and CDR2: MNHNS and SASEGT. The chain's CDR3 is CASSEKGRAAGELFF. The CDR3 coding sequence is TGTGCCAGCAGTGAAAAGGGGAGGGCCGCCGGGGAGCTGTTTTTT.

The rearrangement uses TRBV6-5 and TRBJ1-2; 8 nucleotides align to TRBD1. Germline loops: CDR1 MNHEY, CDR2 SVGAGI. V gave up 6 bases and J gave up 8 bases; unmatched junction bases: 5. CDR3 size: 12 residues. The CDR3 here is CASSRGQEGYTF. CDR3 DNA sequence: TGTGCCAGCAGCCGGGGACAGGAGGGCTACACCTTC.

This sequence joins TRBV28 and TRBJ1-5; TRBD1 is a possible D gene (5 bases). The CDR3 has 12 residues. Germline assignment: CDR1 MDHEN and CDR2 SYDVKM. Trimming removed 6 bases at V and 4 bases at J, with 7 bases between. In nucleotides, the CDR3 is TGTGCCAGCAGCGAGGGGAATCAGCCCCAGCATTTT. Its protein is CASSEGNQPQHF.

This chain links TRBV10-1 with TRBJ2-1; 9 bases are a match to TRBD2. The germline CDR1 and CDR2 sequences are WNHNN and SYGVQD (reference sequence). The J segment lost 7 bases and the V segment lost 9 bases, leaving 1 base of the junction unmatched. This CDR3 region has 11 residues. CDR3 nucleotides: TGCGCCAGGACTAGCGGAAATGAGCAGTTCTTC. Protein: CARTSGNEQFF.

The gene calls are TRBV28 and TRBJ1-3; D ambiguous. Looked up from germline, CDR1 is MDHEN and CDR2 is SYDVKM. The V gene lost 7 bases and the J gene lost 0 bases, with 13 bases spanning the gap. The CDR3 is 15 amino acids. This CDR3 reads CASTSRLNSGNTIYF. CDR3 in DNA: TGTGCCAGCACCTCCCGACTCAACTCTGGAAACACCATATATTTT.

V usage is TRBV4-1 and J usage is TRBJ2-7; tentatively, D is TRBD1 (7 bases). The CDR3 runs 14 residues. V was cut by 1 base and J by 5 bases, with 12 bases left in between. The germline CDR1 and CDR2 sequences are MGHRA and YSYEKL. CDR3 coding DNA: TGCGCCAGCAGCCAAGTCGCCAGGGGGGACGAGCAGTACTTC. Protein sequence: CASSQVARGDEQYF.

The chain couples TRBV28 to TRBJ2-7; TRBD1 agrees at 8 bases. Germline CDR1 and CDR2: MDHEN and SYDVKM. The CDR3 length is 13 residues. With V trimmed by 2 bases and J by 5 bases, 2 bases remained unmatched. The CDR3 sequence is CASSLGTGDEQYF. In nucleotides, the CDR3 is TGTGCCAGCAGTTTAGGGACAGGCGACGAGCAGTACTTC.

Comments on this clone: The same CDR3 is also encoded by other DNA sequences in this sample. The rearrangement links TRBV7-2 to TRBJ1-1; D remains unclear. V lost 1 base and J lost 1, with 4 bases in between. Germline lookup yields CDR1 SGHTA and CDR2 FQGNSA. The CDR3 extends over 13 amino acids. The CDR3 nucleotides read TGTGCCAGCAGCTTAGGGCGGAACACTGAAGCTTTCTTT. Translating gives CASSLGRNTEAFF.

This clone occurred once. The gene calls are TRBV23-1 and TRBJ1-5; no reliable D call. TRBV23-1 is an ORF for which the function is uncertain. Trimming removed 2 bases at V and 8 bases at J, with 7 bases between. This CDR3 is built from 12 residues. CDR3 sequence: CASSQRGKPQHF. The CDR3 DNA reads TGCGCCAGCAGTCAACGGGGTAAGCCCCAGCATTTT.

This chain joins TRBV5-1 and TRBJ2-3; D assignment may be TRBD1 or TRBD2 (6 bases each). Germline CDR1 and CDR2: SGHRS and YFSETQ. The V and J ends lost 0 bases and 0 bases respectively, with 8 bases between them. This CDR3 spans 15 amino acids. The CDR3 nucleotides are TGCGCCAGCAGCTTGGCGGGGGCCAGCACAGATACGCAGTATTTT. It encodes CASSLAGASTDTQYF.

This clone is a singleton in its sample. The CDR3 sequence: CASSRDRVGYTF. In nucleotides, the CDR3 is TGTGCCAGCAGCCGGGACAGGGTGGGCTACACCTTC. The chain combines TRBV7-9 with TRBJ1-2; 9 nucleotides match TRBD1. With V trimmed by 5 bases and J by 8 bases, 3 bases remained unmatched. The CDR3 extends over 12 amino acids. Germline CDR1 SEHNR, CDR2 FQNEAQ (reference sequence).

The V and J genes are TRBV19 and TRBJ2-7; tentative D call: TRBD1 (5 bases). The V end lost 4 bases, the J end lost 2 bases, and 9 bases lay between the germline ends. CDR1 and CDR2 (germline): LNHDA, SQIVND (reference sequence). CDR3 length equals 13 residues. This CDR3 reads CASSRGGAYEQYF. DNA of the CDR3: TGTGCCAGTAGTAGGGGCGGAGCCTACGAGCAGTACTTC.

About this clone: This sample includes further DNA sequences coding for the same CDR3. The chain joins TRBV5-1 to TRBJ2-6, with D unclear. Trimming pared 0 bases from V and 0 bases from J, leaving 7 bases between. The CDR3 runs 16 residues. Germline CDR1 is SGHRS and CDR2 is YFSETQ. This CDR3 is CASSLGRSSGANVLTF. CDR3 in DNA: TGCGCCAGCAGCTTGGGCCGTAGCTCTGGGGCCAACGTCCTGACTTTC.

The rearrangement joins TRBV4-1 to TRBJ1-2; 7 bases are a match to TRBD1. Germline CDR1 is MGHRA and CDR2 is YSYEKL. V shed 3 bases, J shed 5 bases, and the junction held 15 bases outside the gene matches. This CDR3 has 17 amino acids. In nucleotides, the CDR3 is TGCGCCAGCAGCCACCCCCGGGAGGGGGCGATCTGGTATGGCTACACCTTC. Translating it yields CASSHPREGAIWYGYTF.

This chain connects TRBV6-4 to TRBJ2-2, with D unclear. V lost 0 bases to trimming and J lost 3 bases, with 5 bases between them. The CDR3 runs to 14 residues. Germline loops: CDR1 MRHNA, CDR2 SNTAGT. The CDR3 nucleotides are TGTGCCAGCAGTGACTCGTGGGACACCGGGGAGCTGTTTTTT. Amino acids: CASSDSWDTGELFF.

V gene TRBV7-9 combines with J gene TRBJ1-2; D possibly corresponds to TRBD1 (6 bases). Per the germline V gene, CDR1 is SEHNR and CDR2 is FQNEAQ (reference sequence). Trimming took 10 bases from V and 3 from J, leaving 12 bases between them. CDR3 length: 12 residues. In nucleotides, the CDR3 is TGTGCCACCCTGCGGGGGCACTATGGCTACACCTTC. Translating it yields CATLRGHYGYTF.

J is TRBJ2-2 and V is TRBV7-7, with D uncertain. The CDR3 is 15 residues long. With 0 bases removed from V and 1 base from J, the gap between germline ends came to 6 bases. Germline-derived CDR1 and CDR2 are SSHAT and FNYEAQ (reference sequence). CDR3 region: CASSLAGGNTGELFF. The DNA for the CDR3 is TGTGCCAGCAGCTTAGCGGGCGGGAACACCGGGGAGCTGTTTTTT. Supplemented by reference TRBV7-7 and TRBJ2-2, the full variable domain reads GAGVSQSPRYKVTKRGQDVTLRCDPISSHATLYWYQQALGQGPEFLTYFNYEAQPDKSGLPSDRFSAERPEGSISTLTIQRTEQRDSAMYRCASSLAGGNTGELFFGEGSRLTVL.

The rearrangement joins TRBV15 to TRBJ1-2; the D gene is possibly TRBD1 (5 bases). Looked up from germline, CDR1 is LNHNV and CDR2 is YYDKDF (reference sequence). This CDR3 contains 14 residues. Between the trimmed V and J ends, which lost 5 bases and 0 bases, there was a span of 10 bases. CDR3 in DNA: TGTGCCACCAGCCCGGGACGGCCTAACTATGGCTACACCTTC. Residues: CATSPGRPNYGYTF.

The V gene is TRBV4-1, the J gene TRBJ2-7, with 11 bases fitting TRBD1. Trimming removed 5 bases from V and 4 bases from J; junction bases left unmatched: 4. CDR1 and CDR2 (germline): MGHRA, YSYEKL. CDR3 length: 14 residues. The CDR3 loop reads CASSSRDRGYEQYF. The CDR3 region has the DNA TGCGCCAGCAGCTCCCGGGACAGGGGGTACGAGCAGTACTTC.

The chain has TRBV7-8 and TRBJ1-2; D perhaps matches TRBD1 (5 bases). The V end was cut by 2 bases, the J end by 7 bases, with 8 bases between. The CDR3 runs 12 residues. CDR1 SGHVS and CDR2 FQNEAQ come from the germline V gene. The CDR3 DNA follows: TGTGCCAGCAGCTTACAGGGCTCTGGCTACACCTTC. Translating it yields CASSLQGSGYTF.

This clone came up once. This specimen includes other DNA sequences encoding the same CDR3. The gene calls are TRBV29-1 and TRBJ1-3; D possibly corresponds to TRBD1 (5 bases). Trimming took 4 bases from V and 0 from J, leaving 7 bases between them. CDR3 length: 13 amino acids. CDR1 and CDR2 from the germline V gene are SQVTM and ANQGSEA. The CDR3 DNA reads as TGCAGCGTTGTGACAGACTCTGGAAACACCATATATTTT. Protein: CSVVTDSGNTIYF.